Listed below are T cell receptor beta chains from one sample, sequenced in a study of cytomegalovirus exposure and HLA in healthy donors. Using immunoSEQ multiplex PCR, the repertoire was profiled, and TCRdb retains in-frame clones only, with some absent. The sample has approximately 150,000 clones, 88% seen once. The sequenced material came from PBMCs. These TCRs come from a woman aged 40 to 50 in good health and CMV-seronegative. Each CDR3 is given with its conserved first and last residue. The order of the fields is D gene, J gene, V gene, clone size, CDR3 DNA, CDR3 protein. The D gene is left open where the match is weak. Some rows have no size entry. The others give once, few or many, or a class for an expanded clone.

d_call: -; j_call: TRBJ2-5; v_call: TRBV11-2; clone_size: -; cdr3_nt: TGTGCCAGCAGCTTAAGAACCACGGGACAAGCCCGAGAGACCCAGTACTTC; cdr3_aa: CASSLRTTGQARETQYF
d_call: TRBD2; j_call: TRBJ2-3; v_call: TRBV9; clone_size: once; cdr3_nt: TGTGCCAGCAGCATCCGTCGGGAGGGCACAGATACGCAGTATTTT; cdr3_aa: CASSIRREGTDTQYF
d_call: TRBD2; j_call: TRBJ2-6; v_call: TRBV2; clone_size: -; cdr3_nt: TGTGCCTCAGCGGGATGGGGGGCCAACGTCCTGACTTTC; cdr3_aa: CASAGWGANVLTF
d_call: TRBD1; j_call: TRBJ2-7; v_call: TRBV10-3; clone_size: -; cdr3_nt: TGTGCCATCAGTGAAAGAAGGACAGGGACTTGGGAGCAGTACTTC; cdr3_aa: CAISERRTGTWEQYF
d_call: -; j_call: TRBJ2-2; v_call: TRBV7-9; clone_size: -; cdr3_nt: TGTGCCAGCAGCTTTTCCGGGAACACCGGGGAGCTGTTTTTT; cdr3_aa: CASSFSGNTGELFF
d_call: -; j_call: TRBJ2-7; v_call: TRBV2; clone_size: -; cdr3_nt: TGTGCCAGCAGTGAACCGGGGGTGCTCTCCTACGAGCAGTACTTC; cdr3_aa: CASSEPGVLSYEQYF
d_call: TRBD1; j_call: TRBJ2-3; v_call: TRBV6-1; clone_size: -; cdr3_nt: TGTGCCAGCAGTGAAGAGGACAGGAGCACAGATACGCAGTATTTT; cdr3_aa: CASSEEDRSTDTQYF
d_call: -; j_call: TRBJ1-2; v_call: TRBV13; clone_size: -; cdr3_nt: TGTGCCAGCAGCTTAGTTCGTCTAGGGGTCGGAGGCTACACCTTC; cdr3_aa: CASSLVRLGVGGYTF
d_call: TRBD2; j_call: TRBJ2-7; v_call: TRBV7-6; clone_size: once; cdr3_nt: TGTGCCAGCAGCTCGACTAGCGGCTACGAGCAGTACTTC; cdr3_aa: CASSSTSGYEQYF
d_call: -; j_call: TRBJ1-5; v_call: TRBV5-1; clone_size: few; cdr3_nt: TGCGCCAGCAGCTTGGCCCTAGGGGGTGAGTGGCATTTT; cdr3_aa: CASSLALGGEWHF
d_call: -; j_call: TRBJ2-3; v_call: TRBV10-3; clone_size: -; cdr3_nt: TGTGCCATCAGTGAGTCGATAGCGGGCACAGATACGCAGTATTTT; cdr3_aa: CAISESIAGTDTQYF
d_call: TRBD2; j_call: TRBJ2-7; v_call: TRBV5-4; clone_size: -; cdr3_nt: TGTGCCAGCAGCCCCCCCCAGCGGGAGCTCGAGCAGTACTTC; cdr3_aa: CASSPPQRELEQYF
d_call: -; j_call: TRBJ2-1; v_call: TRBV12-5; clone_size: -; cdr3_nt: TGTGCTAGTGCCCCTTTGTCGGATGAGCAGTTCTTC; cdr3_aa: CASAPLSDEQFF
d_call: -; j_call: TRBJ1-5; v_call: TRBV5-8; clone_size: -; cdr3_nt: TGTGCCAGCAGCCGCGCCGCGGGTCAGCCCCAGCATTTT; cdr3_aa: CASSRAAGQPQHF
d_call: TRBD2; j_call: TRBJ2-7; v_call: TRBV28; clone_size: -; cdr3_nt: TGTGCCAGCAGTTTAAGCGGGACTAGCGGGAGCCACGAGCAGTACTTC; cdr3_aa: CASSLSGTSGSHEQYF
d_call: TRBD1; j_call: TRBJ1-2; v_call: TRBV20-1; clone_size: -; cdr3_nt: TGCGGAGGGACAGGGCTTTATGGCTACACCTTC; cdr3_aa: CGGTGLYGYTF
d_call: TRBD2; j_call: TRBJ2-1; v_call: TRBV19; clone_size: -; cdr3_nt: TGTGCCAGTAGTTCGCTCCGACTAGCGGAGGGGGTATGGGGTGAGCAGTTCTTC; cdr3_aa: CASSSLRLAEGVWGEQFF
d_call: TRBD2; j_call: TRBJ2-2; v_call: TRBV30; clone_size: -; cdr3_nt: TGTGCCTGGAGCAAACCCCCCCCGCCGGGACTAGCGGGAGGGCCCTCAATTTGCGGGGAGCTGTTTTTT; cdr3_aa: CAWSKPPPPGLAGGPSICGELFF
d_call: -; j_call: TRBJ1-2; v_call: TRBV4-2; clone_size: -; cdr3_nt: TGTGCCAGCAGCCAAGATCGAGAGGGGGATGGCTACACCTTC; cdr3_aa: CASSQDREGDGYTF
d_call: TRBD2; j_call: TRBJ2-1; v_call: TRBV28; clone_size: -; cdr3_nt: TGTGCCAGCAGTGTGGGACTAGACAAGGACAATGAGCAGTTCTTC; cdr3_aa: CASSVGLDKDNEQFF
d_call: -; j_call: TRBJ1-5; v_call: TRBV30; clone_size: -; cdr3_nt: TGTGCCTGGAGTGTAGGGGGGGGGAGTAATCAGCCCCAGCATTTT; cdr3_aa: CAWSVGGGSNQPQHF
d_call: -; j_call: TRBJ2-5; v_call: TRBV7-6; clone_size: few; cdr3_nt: TGTGCCAGCAGCCCTAATCCTACTCGGGAGTGGCGGGAGACCCAGTACTTC; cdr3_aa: CASSPNPTREWRETQYF
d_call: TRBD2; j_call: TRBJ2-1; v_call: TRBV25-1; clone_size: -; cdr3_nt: TGTGCCAGCAGTGAAGCCTCTGGACTAGAAAATGAGCAGTTCTTC; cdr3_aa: CASSEASGLENEQFF
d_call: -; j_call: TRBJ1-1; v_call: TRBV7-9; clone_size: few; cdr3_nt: TGTGCCAGCAGCCGGGCCCTGGGGCTTTACACTGAAGCTTTCTTT; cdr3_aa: CASSRALGLYTEAFF
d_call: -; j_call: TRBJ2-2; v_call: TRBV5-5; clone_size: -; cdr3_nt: TGTGCCAGCAGGCGAGCCGCCGGGGAGCTGTTTTTT; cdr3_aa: CASRRAAGELFF
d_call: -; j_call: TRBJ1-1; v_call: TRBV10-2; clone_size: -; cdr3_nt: TGCGCCAGCATTCGCACAGGGTCGTTCACTGAAGCTTTCTTT; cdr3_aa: CASIRTGSFTEAFF
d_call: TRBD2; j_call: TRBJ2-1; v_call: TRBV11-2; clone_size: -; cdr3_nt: TGTGCCAGCAGCTTAAGACTAGCGGGAGCAAACAATGAGCAGTTCTTC; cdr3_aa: CASSLRLAGANNEQFF
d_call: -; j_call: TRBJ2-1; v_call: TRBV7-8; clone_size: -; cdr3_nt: TGTGCCAGCAGTCAACGGAGGGGAAATGAGCAGTTCTTC; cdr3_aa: CASSQRRGNEQFF
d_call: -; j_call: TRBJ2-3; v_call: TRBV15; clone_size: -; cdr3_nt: TGTGCCACCAGCAGAGTCCAGACAGATACGCAGTATTTT; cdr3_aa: CATSRVQTDTQYF
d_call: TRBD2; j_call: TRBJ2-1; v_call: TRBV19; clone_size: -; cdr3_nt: TGTGCCAGTAGTATCGGGGCACTAGCGAACAATGAGCAGTTCTTC; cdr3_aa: CASSIGALANNEQFF
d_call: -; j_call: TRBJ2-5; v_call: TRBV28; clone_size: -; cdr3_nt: TGTGCCAGCAGTAGTGCCGGACAGACCCAAGAGACCCAGTACTTC; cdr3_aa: CASSSAGQTQETQYF
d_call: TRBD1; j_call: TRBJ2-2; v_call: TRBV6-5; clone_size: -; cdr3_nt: TGTGCCAGCAGCCGACAGGGGGCGACTTCCGGGGAGCTGTTTTTT; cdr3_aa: CASSRQGATSGELFF
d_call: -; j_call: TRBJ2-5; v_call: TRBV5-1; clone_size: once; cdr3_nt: TGCGCCAGCAGCCTGGGGACAATTACCACTCAGACCCAGTACTTC; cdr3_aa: CASSLGTITTQTQYF
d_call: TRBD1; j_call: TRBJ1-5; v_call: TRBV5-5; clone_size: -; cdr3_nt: TGTGCCAGCAGCATAGACTTGGGACAGGGGGCGAGAAATCAGCCCCAGCATTTT; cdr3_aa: CASSIDLGQGARNQPQHF
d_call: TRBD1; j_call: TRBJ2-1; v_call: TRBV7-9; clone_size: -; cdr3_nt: TGTTCCAGCAGCTTAAGGACAGGGGGTGTCTACAATGAGCAGTTCTTC; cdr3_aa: CSSSLRTGGVYNEQFF
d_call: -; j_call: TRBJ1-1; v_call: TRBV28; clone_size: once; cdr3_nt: TGTGCCAGCAGTTTGAGGCGTGACGTGAACACTGAAGCTTTCTTT; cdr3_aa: CASSLRRDVNTEAFF
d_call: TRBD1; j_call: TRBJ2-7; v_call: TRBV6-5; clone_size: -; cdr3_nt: TGTGCCAGCAGTGATCTACAGGGGGGATACGAGCAGTACTTC; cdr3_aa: CASSDLQGGYEQYF
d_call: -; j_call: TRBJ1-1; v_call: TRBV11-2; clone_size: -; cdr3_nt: TGTGCCAGCAGCTTAGGGCCGGGCACTGAAGCTTTCTTT; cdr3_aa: CASSLGPGTEAFF
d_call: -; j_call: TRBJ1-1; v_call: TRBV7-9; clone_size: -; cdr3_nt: TGTTCCAGCAGCTTCTCACCGGGTAGCATGAACACTGAAGCTTTCTTT; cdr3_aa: CSSSFSPGSMNTEAFF
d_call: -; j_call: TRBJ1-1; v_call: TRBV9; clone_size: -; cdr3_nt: TGTGCCAGCAGCGTAGCCTCGTCCTCGTTCGAAGCTTTCTTT; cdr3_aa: CASSVASSSFEAFF
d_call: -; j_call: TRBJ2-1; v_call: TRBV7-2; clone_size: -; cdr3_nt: TGTGCCAGCAGCTTAAGTAGGGACTGGTACAATGAGCAGTTCTTC; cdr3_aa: CASSLSRDWYNEQFF
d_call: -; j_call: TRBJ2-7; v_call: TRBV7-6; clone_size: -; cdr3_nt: TGTGCCAGCAGCCCGGTCGGTTCCACGGGAGTGATATACGAGCAGTACTTC; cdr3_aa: CASSPVGSTGVIYEQYF
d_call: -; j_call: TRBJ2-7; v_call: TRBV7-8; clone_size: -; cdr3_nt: TGTGCCAGCAGCTTAGGGGAGTGGGACGAGCAGTACTTC; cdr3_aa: CASSLGEWDEQYF
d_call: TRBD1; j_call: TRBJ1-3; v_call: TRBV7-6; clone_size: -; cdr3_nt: TGTGCCAGCAGCTCGACAGGGGGCGGAAACACCATATATTTT; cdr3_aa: CASSSTGGGNTIYF
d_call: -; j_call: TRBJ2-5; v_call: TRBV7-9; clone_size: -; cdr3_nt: TGTGCCAGCAGCTCTCAAGAGACCCAGTACTTC; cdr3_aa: CASSSQETQYF
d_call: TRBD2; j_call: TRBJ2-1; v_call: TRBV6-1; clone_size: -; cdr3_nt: TGTGCCAGCAGTGAATCCCTAGCGGGACGGAACAATGAGCAGTTCTTC; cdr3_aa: CASSESLAGRNNEQFF
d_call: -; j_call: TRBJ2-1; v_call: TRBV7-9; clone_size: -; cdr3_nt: TGTGCCAGCAGCTCCACCGGGTGGAATGAGCAGTTCTTC; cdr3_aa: CASSSTGWNEQFF
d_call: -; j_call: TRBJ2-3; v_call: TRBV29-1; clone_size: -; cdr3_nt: TGCAGCGTTGGGCGGGACCTAATGTCGCAGTATTTT; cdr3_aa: CSVGRDLMSQYF
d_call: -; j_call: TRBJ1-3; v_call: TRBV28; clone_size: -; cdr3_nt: TGTGCCAGCAAAGAGGAAGGGGGACCTCTGGGAAACACCATATATTTT; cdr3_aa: CASKEEGGPLGNTIYF
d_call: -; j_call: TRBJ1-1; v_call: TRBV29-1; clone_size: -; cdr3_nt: TGCAGCGTTGGACCAGGGTTTGAGACTGAAGCTTTCTTT; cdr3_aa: CSVGPGFETEAFF